What follows is one T cell receptor beta chain and its context. The germline gives CDR1 LGHNA, CDR2 YNFKEQ. This CDR3 is 15 amino acids long. The V end lost 0 bases, the J end lost 6 bases, and 12 bases lay between the germline ends. Assay: immunoSEQ multiplex PCR; the TCRdb copy retains only in-frame clones and omits some. The table includes approximately 70,000 clones, 75% to 90% detected once. This record comes from a study of OX40 agonist ivuxolimab in advanced cancers. Study-level background: Partial response was recorded in three patients: one hepatocellular carcinoma and two cutaneous melanoma cases.

Sequencing was performed on CD4+ or CD8+ T cells sorted from blood, taken in a trial of the OX40 agonist ivuxolimab. The chain employs TRBV4-2 and TRBJ2-4; no reliable D call. This TCR was sampled from an adult with an advanced solid tumor such as melanoma, head and neck, liver or kidney cancer. CDR3 bases: TGTGCCAGCAGCCAAGACAAGTGGCCATCAAACATTCAGTACTTC. As protein: CASSQDKWPSNIQYF.